The rows below give T cell receptor beta chains drawn from one sample of a study of spatial heterogeneity in lung cancer. MiXCR was run by TCRdb on the 5' RACE reads, yielding one entry per CDR3 protein. The sample has around 45,000 distinct CDR3 sequences, approximately 22% seen once. The sequencing here drew on PBMCs, taken at follow-up. The receptors were sampled from a female donor with early-stage non-small cell lung cancer. CDR3s include the opening cysteine and the closing phenylalanine or tryptophan. The D gene is left open where the match is weak. A clone size is listed for some rows: how often the clone was seen (once, few, many), or a class if it is expanded.

d_call j_call v_call clone_size cdr3_nt cdr3_aa
. TRBJ1-1 TRBV2 . TGTGCCAGCAGTGATGGTAGAGCGACTGAAGCTTTCTTT CASSDGRATEAFF
TRBD2 TRBJ2-1 TRBV3-1 . TGTGCCAGCAGCCGGGGGAGCGGGAGATCACATGAGCAGTTCTTC CASSRGSGRSHEQFF
. TRBJ1-6 TRBV5-1 . TGCGCCAGCAGCTTGGCGAGGGGCGCGGGGAATTCACCCCTCCACTTT CASSLARGAGNSPLHF
TRBD1 TRBJ1-6 TRBV5-1 . TGCGCCAGCAGACCAGGGGGCATCGATTCACCCCTCCACTTT CASRPGGIDSPLHF
TRBD2 TRBJ2-1 TRBV7-3 many TGTGCCAGCAGCTTATCGACCAGCGGTGCGGGGGGACACAATGAGCAGTTCTTC CASSLSTSGAGGHNEQFF
TRBD2 TRBJ2-1 TRBV15 few TGTGCCACCAGCTCCGGACTAGCGGGGGGAGTGGGGCAGTTCTTC CATSSGLAGGVGQFF
TRBD2 TRBJ2-1 TRBV20-1 . TGCAGTGCTAGTGGACTAGCTTTCCACAATGAGCAGTTCTTC CSASGLAFHNEQFF
. TRBJ2-3 TRBV7-3 many TGTGCCAGCAGCTTACAAGGGGCTACGGGTACGCAGTATTTT CASSLQGATGTQYF
. TRBJ2-3 TRBV3-1 few TGTGCCAGCAGCCAAGGACCAGTCACAGATACGCAGTATTTT CASSQGPVTDTQYF
TRBD2 TRBJ2-7 TRBV19 . TGTGCCAGTAGTATACAAGCGGGACTCTACGAGCAGTACTTC CASSIQAGLYEQYF
. TRBJ2-1 TRBV19 many TGTGCCAGTAGTATAGGTAACAATGAGCAGTTCTTC CASSIGNNEQFF
TRBD1 TRBJ2-7 TRBV19 . TGTGCCAGTAGTCAGGGGGCGGGCTACGAGCAGTACTTC CASSQGAGYEQYF
. TRBJ2-1 TRBV20-1 . TGCAGTGCTAGGTCCCGGGACCAGATTTACAATGAGCAGTTCTTC CSARSRDQIYNEQFF
. TRBJ1-5 TRBV20-1 . TGCAGTGCTCCTTCTGGCAGGACAGCCCTGAAGAGCAATCAGCCCCAGCATTTT CSAPSGRTALKSNQPQHF
. TRBJ1-1 TRBV19 . TGTGCCAGTAGTATAAGAGGGCTTTCTGAAGCTTTCTTT CASSIRGLSEAFF
. TRBJ1-3 TRBV7-8 few TGTGCCAGCAGCCCCCGTGAGTGGTCGGGAGTTGGAAACACCATATATTTT CASSPREWSGVGNTIYF
TRBD1 TRBJ2-7 TRBV5-6 . TGTGCCAGCAGCTTGGCCTATTCGGACAGGGCCTACGAGCAGTACTTC CASSLAYSDRAYEQYF
. TRBJ2-1 TRBV12-5 many TGTGCTGGTACAAGACTGTACAATGAGCAGTTCTTC CAGTRLYNEQFF
. TRBJ1-1 TRBV6-5 many TGTGCCAGCAGTTACTTGCTGAACACTGAAGCTTTCTTT CASSYLLNTEAFF
. TRBJ2-5 TRBV6-5 many TGTGCCAGCAGTTACCTGGACCGAGAGACCCAGTACTTC CASSYLDRETQYF
. TRBJ1-5 TRBV6-2/TRBV6-3 . TGTGCCAGCAGTTACATCCAATATCAGCCCCAGCATTTT CASSYIQYQPQHF
TRBD1 TRBJ1-2 TRBV18 once TGTGCCAGCTCACCGACAGGGGAGAGGGGCTACACCTTC CASSPTGERGYTF
. TRBJ2-2 TRBV7-9 medium-sized TGTGCCAGCAGCTACGGGAGCGCCGGGGAGCTGTTTTTT CASSYGSAGELFF
. TRBJ2-7 TRBV21-1 . TGTGCCAGCAGCATCGGACAGGGATCGGGGCAGTACTTC CASSIGQGSGQYF
. TRBJ2-7 TRBV7-3 many TGTGCCAGCAGCCCTTCAGGCTCCTACGAGCAGTACTTC CASSPSGSYEQYF
. TRBJ1-4 TRBV4-1 once TGCGCCAGCAGCCAAGACAGAAACGATAATGAAAAACTGTTTTTT CASSQDRNDNEKLFF
. TRBJ1-1 TRBV15 . TGTGCCACCAGCATGGACAGTGGGGCTGAAGCTTTCTTT CATSMDSGAEAFF
TRBD2 TRBJ2-1 TRBV5-1 few TGCGCCAGCAGCTTGTTCACTAGCGGGGCCGCCAATGAGCAGTTCTTC CASSLFTSGAANEQFF
. TRBJ1-1 TRBV5-1 few TGCGCCAGCAGCTTGGGGGGACCAATGAACACTGAAGCTTTCTTT CASSLGGPMNTEAFF
. TRBJ1-5 TRBV2 . TGTGCCAGCAGTCAAAGCGGTAGCAATCAGCCCCAGCATTTT CASSQSGSNQPQHF
. TRBJ2-7 TRBV30 . TGTGCCTTCAGGGTTGTGACCTACGAGCAGTACTTC CAFRVVTYEQYF
. TRBJ2-7 TRBV20-1 . TGCAGTGCTCCTCCCCGGGTGCGTGGGGCCTACGAGCAGTACTTC CSAPPRVRGAYEQYF
. TRBJ2-3 TRBV24-1 few TGTGCCACCAGTGAGCTAAGGGAGATTTCCCCTAGCACAGATACGCAGTATTTT CATSELREISPSTDTQYF
. TRBJ2-1 TRBV5-6 . TGTGCCAGCACCGGAAGGGTCTGGAGTGAGCAGTTCTTC CASTGRVWSEQFF
. TRBJ1-2 TRBV19 . TGTGCCAGTAGTATAGACCGCCTGCGGGTGAACTATGGCTACACCTTC CASSIDRLRVNYGYTF
TRBD2 TRBJ2-2 TRBV10-1 few TGCGCCAGCAGTGTTCTAGCGGGAGTCACCGGGGAGCTGTTTTTT CASSVLAGVTGELFF
TRBD1 TRBJ1-3 TRBV11-2 many TGTGCCAGCAGCTTTTCCGGACAGGCGAGAAACACCATATATTTT CASSFSGQARNTIYF
. TRBJ2-4 TRBV7-9 . TGTGCCAGCAGCTCCTTTCAAGCCAAAAACATTCAGTACTTC CASSSFQAKNIQYF
TRBD2 TRBJ2-1 TRBV3-1 medium-sized TGTGCCAGCAGCCCAGAGCGGGGAGGTGAGCAGTTCTTC CASSPERGGEQFF
. TRBJ2-3 TRBV7-2 . TGTGCCAGCAGACCCGGGAAGCAGTATTTT CASRPGKQYF
. TRBJ1-1 TRBV7-8 . TGTGCCAGCAGCTTATTGGGGGCGCGTGGAACTGAAGCTTTCTTT CASSLLGARGTEAFF
. TRBJ2-1 TRBV5-5 many TGTGCCAGCAGCTTGGTTTCCAATGAGCAGTTCTTC CASSLVSNEQFF
. TRBJ2-3 TRBV4-1 . TGCGCCAGCAGCTCCGGGGGGCTCACGAATACGCAGTATTTT CASSSGGLTNTQYF
. TRBJ2-5 TRBV10-3 . TGTGCCATCAGTGTAGACAACCAAGAGACCCAGTACTTC CAISVDNQETQYF
. TRBJ1-2 TRBV12-5 few TGTGCTAGTGGTTTGAGTTCGGTGTACACCTTC CASGLSSVYTF
. TRBJ1-1 TRBV29-1 few TGCAGCGTTGTACCGAACACTGAAGCTTTCTTT CSVVPNTEAFF
. TRBJ1-1 TRBV5-1 . TGCGCCAGCAGCTTGGGAGGCGGGTACACTGAAGCTTTCTTT CASSLGGGYTEAFF
. TRBJ2-7 TRBV20-1 . TGCAGTGCTAGAGTAGGGTACGAGCAGTACTTC CSARVGYEQYF
. TRBJ2-7 TRBV12-3/TRBV12-4 few TGTGCCAGCAGTTTCTCCCGGAACTACGAGCAGTACTTC CASSFSRNYEQYF
. TRBJ2-2 TRBV15 . TGTGCCACCAGCAGAGCTTGGCGGGGGCGTTACACCGGGGAGCTGTTTTTT CATSRAWRGRYTGELFF
. TRBJ1-6 TRBV2 . TGTGCCAGCAAACAGGGTAATTCACCCCTCCACTTT CASKQGNSPLHF
TRBD2 TRBJ2-1 TRBV3-1 many TGTGCCAGCCGCCACGGGGGGAGCTCCTACAATGAGCAGTTCTTC CASRHGGSSYNEQFF
TRBD2 TRBJ2-5 TRBV7-3 many TGTGCCAGCAGCTCGGGACTAGACCCAATTCGAGAGACCCAGTACTTC CASSSGLDPIRETQYF
. TRBJ1-2 TRBV14 . TGTGCCAGCAGCCAAGATGCAGGTTTCTATGGCTACACCTTC CASSQDAGFYGYTF
. TRBJ1-5 TRBV6-5 . TGTGCCAGCAGTTACCGCTGGGGCAATCAGCCCCAGCATTTT CASSYRWGNQPQHF
TRBD2 TRBJ2-5 TRBV20-1 . TGCAGTGCTAGTCATCCGGCGGGGGGGCGAATGGCCCAAGAGACCCAGTACTTC CSASHPAGGRMAQETQYF
. TRBJ2-1 TRBV5-1 . TGCGCCAGCAGCTTTCGGGCGGGACTTAGCTCCTACAATGAGCAGTTCTTC CASSFRAGLSSYNEQFF
. TRBJ1-2 TRBV5-4 . TGTGCCAGCAGCTTGTTCGGTATCGGGGTTCAGGATGGCTACACCTTC CASSLFGIGVQDGYTF
. TRBJ1-1 TRBV7-9 . TGTGCCAGCAGCTTAGCGCGGGAGGTCATGAACACTGAAGCTTTCTTT CASSLAREVMNTEAFF